These 20 T cell receptor beta chains were sequenced from one sample in a study of T cell responses to AZD1222 COVID-19 vaccine. Sequencing was performed with immunoSEQ multiplex PCR; in TCRdb, only in-frame clones are kept and a portion is missing. The sample yields about 120,000 clones, roughly 90% seen once. Sequenced here: peripheral blood, sampled on day 0 of AZD1222 vaccination. These TCRs come from an adult in good health.

This clone was found once. This chain uses TRBV11-1 with TRBJ1-5, with D perhaps matching TRBD1 (6 bases). V shed 2 bases and J shed 6 bases, with 11 bases lying between them. CDR1 and CDR2 from the germline V gene are SGHAT and FQDESV (reference sequence). The CDR3 totals 14 residues. CDR3 nucleotide sequence: TGTGCCAGCAGCTTAAAAGGGGGAGTTCAGCCCCAGCATTTT. Amino acids: CASSLKGGVQPQHF.

The chain uses TRBV29-1 and TRBJ1-1; 7 bases match TRBD1. The germline CDR1 and CDR2 sequences are SQVTM and ANQGSEA. This CDR3 region has 14 residues. Trimming took 5 bases from V and 4 from J; bases not matched to a gene: 10. The CDR3 here is CSVFPGGLFTEAFF. The CDR3 DNA follows: TGCAGCGTTTTCCCAGGGGGGTTATTCACTGAAGCTTTCTTT.

The chain uses TRBV27 and TRBJ1-5; tentative D call: TRBD1 (5 bases). The CDR3 runs 15 residues. The V gene's germline CDR1 is MNHEY and CDR2 SMNVEV (reference sequence). V was trimmed by 0 bases and J by 4 bases, leaving 10 bases between them. The CDR3 loop is CASSLSSGGNQPQHF. In nucleotides, the CDR3 is TGTGCCAGCAGTTTATCGAGTGGGGGGAATCAGCCCCAGCATTTT.

V usage is TRBV13 and J usage is TRBJ2-7, with TRBD2 identical over 7 bases. Germline assignment: CDR1 PRHDT and CDR2 FYEKMQ (reference sequence). V dropped 1 base and J dropped 3; count of bases not matched to a gene: 12. The CDR3 is 17 amino acids. The CDR3 DNA reads as TGTGCCAGCAGCTTAGATTCTGACCGGGAGGAAGGCTACGAGCAGTACTTC. It encodes CASSLDSDREEGYEQYF.

The chain combines TRBV7-2 with TRBJ2-4; D is unresolved. This CDR3 is built from 15 residues. The germline V and J ends were trimmed by 5 bases and 2 bases, with 13 bases remaining between them. Looked up from germline, CDR1 is SGHTA and CDR2 is FQGNSA. The CDR3 nucleotides are TGTGCCAGCAGCCCCGCCTGGCCCCCCAAAAACATTCAGTACTTC. This codes for CASSPAWPPKNIQYF.

CDR3 sequence reads: CASSPRVINTEAFF. In DNA form, the CDR3 reads TGTGCCAGCAGTCCCAGGGTGATAAACACTGAAGCTTTCTTT. The chain combines TRBV6-5 with TRBJ1-1, with D tentatively TRBD1 (5 bases). V was pared by 5 bases and J by 2 bases, with 12 bases between. The CDR3 is 14 residues long. Per germline, CDR1 MNHEY and CDR2 SVGAGI.

This clone has a single count. This CDR3 is CASSYGRGGDQPQHF. The CDR3, as DNA: TGTGCCAGCAGTTACGGACGCGGCGGGGATCAGCCCCAGCATTTT. The genes are TRBV6-2 or TRBV6-3 and TRBJ1-5; no definite D call. Germline V lookup: CDR1 MNHEY, CDR2 SVGEGT. Between the trimmed V and J ends, which lost 2 bases and 5 bases, there was a span of 13 bases. There are 15 residues in the CDR3.

The table lists this clone with a count of one. This sequence joins TRBV9 and TRBJ1-4; TRBD1 might be the D (6 bases). The CDR3 totals 14 residues. V was pared by 2 bases and J by 4 bases, with 9 bases between. Germline values: CDR1 SGDLS, CDR2 YYNGEE. The CDR3 region has the DNA TGTGCCAGCAGCGTGGACAGTATTAATGAAAAACTGTTTTTT. Protein: CASSVDSINEKLFF.

The chain combines TRBV6-2 or TRBV6-3 with TRBJ1-6; D ambiguous. The V end was cut by 3 bases, the J end by 7 bases, with 4 bases between. Germline V gives CDR1 MNHEY, CDR2 SVGEGT. The CDR3 is made up of 12 amino acids. CDR3 sequence: CASSYGNSPLHF. For the CDR3, the DNA is TGTGCCAGCAGTTATGGGAATTCACCCCTCCACTTT.

This chain uses TRBV11-3 with TRBJ2-3; D is perhaps TRBD2 (7 bases). This CDR3 region has 15 residues. Germline-derived CDR1 and CDR2 are SGHNT and YENEEA. Trimming shortened V by 4 bases and J by 1 base, and 12 bases separated the two germline ends. The CDR3 DNA reads TGTGCCAGCAGCTCCCGGGGGGCGGGCACAGATACGCAGTATTTT. It specifies CASSSRGAGTDTQYF. The full variable domain, with the rest looked up from reference TRBV11-3 and TRBJ2-3, is EAGVVQSPRYKIIEKKQPVAFWCNPISGHNTLYWYLQNLGQGPELLIRYENEEAVDDSQLPKDRFSAERLKGVDSTLKIQPAELGDSAVYLCASSSRGAGTDTQYFGPGTRLTVL.

This chain links TRBV5-1 with TRBJ2-7, with 10 positions matching TRBD2. After removal of 1 base from V and 6 bases from J, the junction contained 7 bases not matched to a gene. Looked up from germline, CDR1 is SGHRS and CDR2 is YFSETQ. CDR3 length: 15 amino acids. CDR3 in amino acids: CASSLWASGSIEQYF. The CDR3 DNA sequence: TGCGCCAGCAGCTTGTGGGCTAGCGGGAGTATCGAGCAGTACTTC.

CDR3 region: CASSPPSSGNTIYF. CDR3 bases: TGTGCCAGCAGCCCCCCCAGCTCTGGAAACACCATATATTTT. The rearrangement uses TRBV7-8 and TRBJ1-3; D is unclear. Germline assignment: CDR1 SGHVS and CDR2 FQNEAQ. Trimming cost V 5 bases and J 0 bases, with 8 bases left between them. This CDR3 is 14 amino acids long.

The chain recombines TRBV6-5 with TRBJ1-5, with 8 bases that match TRBD1. This CDR3 region has 13 residues. Germline CDR1 is MNHEY and CDR2 is SVGAGI. J gave up 7 bases and V 5 bases, and 4 bases lay outside the gene matches. Here the CDR3 DNA reads TGTGCCAGCAGTCGGACAGGGAGGCAGCCCCAGCATTTT. Residues: CASSRTGRQPQHF.

The V gene is TRBV15, the J gene TRBJ2-7; D is possibly TRBD2 (6 bases). The germline gives CDR1 LNHNV, CDR2 YYDKDF (reference sequence). The length of the CDR3 is 15 residues. V shed 1 base and J shed 0 bases, with 10 bases lying between them. CDR3 amino acids: CATSRVGEASYEQYF. Written as DNA, the CDR3 is TGTGCCACCAGCAGAGTAGGGGAGGCCTCCTACGAGCAGTACTTC.

A single count supports this clone. The rearrangement links TRBV5-4 to TRBJ2-5; D possibly corresponds to TRBD2 (6 bases). V gave up 2 bases and J gave up 2 bases, with 16 bases separating them. The germline V gene has CDR1 SGHNT and CDR2 YYREEE (reference sequence). The CDR3 extends over 16 amino acids. DNA of the CDR3: TGTGCCAGCAGCTTTCTAGGTCTGCGGGGACAAGAGACCCAGTACTTC. This gives the protein CASSFLGLRGQETQYF.

The chain uses TRBV7-8 and TRBJ2-7; a weak D match, TRBD1 (5 bases). This CDR3 region has 14 residues. Between the trimmed V and J ends, which lost 1 base and 3 bases, there was a span of 10 bases. CDR1 and CDR2 from the germline V gene are SGHVS and FQNEAQ. CDR3 in DNA: TGTGCCAGCAGCTTAGGGGCAGGGAACTACGAGCAGTACTTC. Translating gives CASSLGAGNYEQYF.

This sequence joins TRBV7-9 and TRBJ1-1, with D unresolved. Germline V gene data show CDR1 as SEHNR and CDR2 as FQNEAQ (reference sequence). V dropped 5 bases and J dropped 4 bases, with 11 bases sitting between them. CDR3 length: 13 residues. Here the CDR3 DNA reads TGTGCCAGCAGCCGGACTATTGGCACTGAAGCTTTCTTT. It translates to CASSRTIGTEAFF.

This chain links TRBV28 with TRBJ1-4; maybe TRBD1 (5 bases). This CDR3 region has 15 residues. Germline CDR1 and CDR2: MDHEN and SYDVKM. V shed 3 bases and J shed 8 bases, with 16 bases lying between them. This CDR3 is CASSLEEGFDEKLFF. CDR3 sequence (DNA): TGTGCCAGCAGTTTGGAGGAGGGGTTTGACGAAAAACTGTTTTTT.

A single count supports this clone. V and J are TRBV5-1 and TRBJ2-7; D perhaps matches TRBD2 (6 bases). V lost 0 bases and J lost 0, with 10 bases in between. Germline CDR1 reads SGHRS; CDR2 reads YFSETQ. CDR3 length: 15 amino acids. The DNA for the CDR3 is TGCGCCAGCAGCTTGGAGGCGGGACCCTCCTACGAGCAGTACTTC. Protein: CASSLEAGPSYEQYF.

This chain connects TRBV7-2 to TRBJ1-5; D unresolved. Trimming cost V 3 bases and J 5 bases, with 11 bases left between them. The CDR3 spans 14 residues. The germline gives CDR1 SGHTA, CDR2 FQGNSA. The CDR3 DNA reads TGTGCCAGCAGCTTCTTTGGGGAGTATCAGCCCCAGCATTTT. This sequence encodes CASSFFGEYQPQHF.